This T cell receptor (beta chain) originates from a study of T cells in Graves' hyperthyroidism and ophthalmopathy. Deletions cut 2 bases from V and 7 bases from J, with 8 bases between. CDR1 and CDR2 from the germline V gene are MNHEY and SVGAGI. The length of the CDR3 is 13 residues. Diagnoses were established using clinical symptoms, serum thyroxine and TRAb, thyroid ultrasound and orbital computed tomography. Extraction of PBMCs used about 9.2 ml of fresh peripheral blood. Study outcomes and limitations: The majority of expanded thyroid clonotypes above 0.001 also appeared in blood.

This clonotype was counted many times. Antigen specificity is unknown. The investigators amplified TCR beta CDR3 regions from RNA transcripts. The TCR CDR3 first-round RT-PCR relied on the HTBI primer set. TCRdb reprocessed the multiplex PCR reads via MiXCR and lists one record per CDR3 protein. This table holds about 690,000 distinct CDR3 sequences, 17% found once. This sequence originates from a man aged 45 to 65 with Graves' hyperthyroidism. Sequenced sample: blood. This chain uses TRBV6-5 with TRBJ2-2, with D uncertain. This CDR3 is CASSYTGGGELFF. The CDR3, as DNA: TGTGCCAGCAGTTACACCGGTGGCGGGGAGCTGTTTTTT.